The 24 T cell receptor beta chains reported below all come from one sample, sequenced in a study of blood T cells in healthy people across ages. A sample-barcoded 5' primer and a J-beta primer mix were used in a second PCR of about 6 to 11 cycles. A single record per CDR3 protein comes from TCRdb applying MiXCR to the 5' RACE reads. The sample shows 700,000 to 850,000 distinct CDR3 sequences, about 53% of them seen only once. Sample: blood. All receptors come from a man older than 75 in good health.

As regards this clonotype: The junction departs from the called germline gene at one end, perhaps through a read error. The chain joins TRBV14 to TRBJ2-2; 10 positions match TRBD2. The germline CDR1 and CDR2 sequences are SGHDN and FVKESK. The CDR3 loop spans 17 amino acids. The CDR3 region has the DNA TGTGCCAGCAGCTCACGGAGTAGCGGGAGGAACACTGGGGAGCTGTTTTTT. Translation: CASSSRSSGRNTGELFF.

J is TRBJ1-2 and V is TRBV7-9, with a tentative D call TRBD1 (5 bases). CDR1 and CDR2 from the germline V gene are SEHNR and FQNEAQ (reference sequence). There are 12 residues in the CDR3. V lost 3 bases to trimming and J lost 12 bases, with 14 bases between them. The CDR3: CASSFSNRPDTF. Here the CDR3 DNA reads TGTGCCAGCAGCTTTAGTAACAGGCCCGACACCTTC.

This sequence joins TRBV6-5 and TRBJ2-5; D perhaps matches TRBD1 (6 bases). The J call is uncertain, as TRBJ2-7 better fits the DNA end. This CDR3 spans 14 amino acids. In germline, CDR1 is MNHEY, CDR2 SVGAGI. The CDR3, as DNA: TGTGCCAGCAGTCGATCGACAGGACACTACGAGCAGTACTTC. Protein sequence: CASSRSTGHYEQYF.

V and J are TRBV27 and TRBJ2-1; D is possibly TRBD2 (7 bases). Germline V gene sequence: CDR1 MNHEY, CDR2 SMNVEV (reference sequence). There are 15 residues in the CDR3. V lost 7 bases, J lost 9 bases, and 22 bases lay in between. CDR3 nucleotide sequence: TGTGCCAGCAAAGGGGCGGGAGTGGGGGCTGGTGAGCAGTTCTTC. This codes for CASKGAGVGAGEQFF.

The chain carries TRBV7-9 and TRBJ2-7; D unresolved. Germline CDR1 is SEHNR and CDR2 is FQNEAQ (reference sequence). Deletions cut 4 bases from V and 3 bases from J, with 7 bases between. The CDR3 contains 12 residues. The DNA for the CDR3 is TGTGCCAGCAGCTCGATACTCTACGAGCAGTACTTC. This gives the protein CASSSILYEQYF.

The genes are TRBV28 and TRBJ2-7; D not certain. Trimming removed 6 bases from V and 7 bases from J, with 13 bases in between. CDR1 and CDR2 from the germline V gene are MDHEN and SYDVKM. CDR3 size: 12 residues. CDR3 in DNA: TGTGCCAGCAGGCTCAGCCCCAATGAGCAGTACTTC. This gives the protein CASRLSPNEQYF.

There are a few counts of this clonotype. The chain is built from TRBV7-9 and TRBJ2-3; a possible D gene is TRBD2 (6 bases). Germline CDR1 SEHNR, CDR2 FQNEAQ (reference sequence). The CDR3 loop spans 14 amino acids. Trimming stripped 5 bases from V and 6 bases from J, with 15 bases between. The CDR3 loop is CASSTWGGSDTQYF. DNA for the CDR3: TGTGCCAGCAGCACGTGGGGAGGCTCGGATACGCAGTATTTT.

The V call is TRBV6-5, the J call TRBJ2-3; maybe TRBD1 (5 bases). The germline V and J ends were trimmed by 7 bases and 2 bases, with 16 bases remaining between them. Germline V gene data show CDR1 as MNHEY and CDR2 as SVGAGI. This CDR3 contains 15 residues. The CDR3 spells CASKKGVVDTDTQYF. Written as DNA, the CDR3 is TGTGCCAGCAAGAAAGGGGTTGTGGACACAGATACGCAGTATTTT.

This clonotype was observed once. The chain uses TRBV6-6 and TRBJ2-1, with 16 bases lining up with TRBD2. V was pared by 1 base and J by 5 bases, with 2 bases of the junction left unmatched. The CDR3 is made up of 17 amino acids. The germline CDR1 and CDR2 sequences are MNHNY and SVGAGI (reference sequence). The CDR3 nucleotides are TGTGCCAGCAGTTACTGGGGACTAGCGGGAGGGGACAATGAGCAGTTCTTC. This codes for CASSYWGLAGGDNEQFF.

Remarks on this clonotype: A read error may explain this, as a much larger clone is one base away. This sequence joins TRBV20-1 and TRBJ2-1; 8 positions match TRBD2. Germline CDR1 DFQATT, CDR2 SNEGSKA (reference sequence). CDR3 length: 13 residues. The CDR3 is CSARPGGRDERFF. In nucleotides, the CDR3 is TGCAGTGCTAGGCCGGGAGGGCGGGATGAGCGGTTCTTC.

This clonotype has ten or more counts. The chain uses TRBV24-1 and TRBJ2-3; 9 bases agree with TRBD1. Germline CDR1 and CDR2: KGHDR and SFDVKD. This CDR3 is 15 amino acids long. Trimming cost V 4 bases and J 4 bases; bases outside gene matches: 5. The CDR3 loop is CATSDTGQGSDTQYF. The CDR3, as DNA: TGTGCCACCAGTGACACGGGACAGGGTTCAGATACGCAGTATTTT.

The chain uses TRBV6-5 and TRBJ2-7; possible D gene TRBD2, 6 bases. Germline CDR1 is MNHEY and CDR2 is SVGAGI. The CDR3 has 15 residues. V lost 5 bases and J lost 5, with 19 bases in between. The DNA of the CDR3 is TGTGCCAGCAGTATACTGGGCGGGGCGGCGGACGAGCAGTACTTC. It translates to CASSILGGAADEQYF.

The chain combines TRBV2 with TRBJ2-5, with D unresolved. The CDR3 contains 11 residues. The germline CDR1 and CDR2 sequences are SNHLY and FYNNEI. The V end lost 5 bases, the J end lost 4 bases, and 5 bases lay between the germline ends. CDR3 region: CASSHRETQYF. The CDR3 nucleotides read TGTGCCAGCAGTCACCGAGAGACCCAGTACTTC.

This clonotype was seen only a few times. J is TRBJ2-7 and V is TRBV2, with D possibly TRBD1 on 6 matching bases. The end of the DNA is better explained by TRBJ2-5, so the J call may be wrong. This CDR3 comprises 15 residues. The germline V gene has CDR1 SNHLY and CDR2 FYNNEI. The CDR3 spells CASSAQGGYGETQYF. For the CDR3, the DNA is TGTGCCAGCAGTGCACAGGGCGGGTACGGCGAGACCCAGTACTTC.

This clonotype was observed a few times. This chain joins TRBV7-9 and TRBJ2-1, with unresolved D. CDR1 is SEHNR and CDR2 is FQNEAQ in the germline V gene (reference sequence). The CDR3 sequence is 13 residues long. Trimming stripped 4 bases from V and 6 bases from J, with 10 bases between. CDR3 DNA sequence: TGTGCCAGCAGCTATGTGAGAAGCAATGAGCAGTTCTTC. Translating gives CASSYVRSNEQFF.

V is TRBV24-1 and J is TRBJ2-5; 8 bases line up with TRBD1. V shed 3 bases, J shed 2 bases, and the junction held 7 bases outside the gene matches. Germline V lookup: CDR1 KGHDR, CDR2 SFDVKD. This CDR3 region has 16 residues. In DNA, the CDR3 is TGTGCCACCAGTGATACGCACAGGGGGACACAAGAGACCCAGTACTTC. Translating gives CATSDTHRGTQETQYF.

The J gene is TRBJ1-2, the V gene TRBV29-1; possible D gene TRBD1, 6 bases. Germline CDR1 is SQVTM and CDR2 is ANQGSEA. The V end lost 3 bases, the J end lost 4 bases, and 15 bases lay between the germline ends. The CDR3 extends over 14 amino acids. CDR3 region: CSVEKGGRVYGYTF. The CDR3 nucleotides are TGCAGCGTTGAGAAGGGGGGCAGAGTCTATGGCTACACCTTC.

There are many counts of this clonotype. The rearrangement links TRBV28 to TRBJ1-6; D is unclear. The V gene lost 5 bases and the J gene lost 14 bases, with 13 bases spanning the gap. Germline values: CDR1 MDHEN, CDR2 SYDVKM. The CDR3 is made up of 12 amino acids. DNA for the CDR3: TGTGCCAGCAGTCCTGATAGGGTCACCCTCCACTTT. Its translation: CASSPDRVTLHF.

This clonotype was seen only a few times. The chain carries TRBV5-6 and TRBJ1-1; 9 bases match TRBD1. The germline CDR1 and CDR2 sequences are SGHDT and YYEEEE. Trimming took 2 bases from V and 2 from J; bases not matched to a gene: 1. The CDR3 totals 14 residues. CDR3: CASSLQGANTEAFF. In DNA, the CDR3 is TGTGCCAGCAGCTTACAGGGGGCCAACACTGAAGCTTTCTTT. Combining the CDR3 with reference TRBV5-6 and TRBJ1-1 gives the whole variable domain DAGVTQSPTHLIKTRGQQVTLRCSPKSGHDTVSWYQQALGQGPQFIFQYYEEEERQRGNFPDRFSGHQFPNYSSELNVNALLLGDSALYLCASSLQGANTEAFFGQGTRLTVV.

V usage is TRBV6-5 and J usage is TRBJ1-2; weak D call: TRBD1 (6 bases). The germline V and J ends were trimmed by 8 bases and 4 bases, with 14 bases remaining between them. The CDR3 is 13 amino acids. Germline V gene sequence: CDR1 MNHEY, CDR2 SVGAGI. This chain's CDR3 is CASGGHPVYGYTF. The CDR3 DNA sequence: TGTGCCAGCGGGGGCCACCCCGTCTATGGCTACACCTTC.

The CDR3 is CSARTLGGHDTYTEAFF. The CDR3 region has the DNA TGCAGTGCTAGGACACTGGGGGGGCACGACACTTACACTGAAGCTTTCTTT. The chain carries TRBV20-1 and TRBJ1-1; possible D gene TRBD1, 6 bases. Deletions cut 3 bases from V and 3 bases from J, with 23 bases between. Germline CDR1 and CDR2: DFQATT and SNEGSKA (reference sequence). This CDR3 has 17 residues.

A few counts support this clonotype. The rearrangement links TRBV7-9 to TRBJ1-1; D ambiguous. Germline-derived CDR1 and CDR2 are SEHNR and FQNEAQ (reference sequence). There are 14 residues in the CDR3. V was shortened by 6 bases and J by 1 base, with 12 bases between the two germline ends. The chain's CDR3 is CASRPRWPNTEAFF. The CDR3 nucleotides are TGTGCCAGCAGACCACGTTGGCCGAACACTGAAGCTTTCTTT.

The chain links TRBV27 to TRBJ2-3; TRBD2 matches 8 bases. The CDR3 loop spans 16 amino acids. The germline V gene encodes CDR1 MNHEY and CDR2 SMNVEV (reference sequence). V dropped 4 bases and J dropped 2; count of bases not matched to a gene: 8. The DNA for the CDR3 is TGTGCCAGCAGTTCTATGACTAGCGCCTACACAGATACGCAGTATTTT. Translation gives CASSSMTSAYTDTQYF.

A few counts support this clonotype. The gene calls are TRBV3-1 and TRBJ2-7; possibly TRBD1 for D (6 bases). V lost 5 bases, J lost 7 bases, and 18 bases lay in between. This CDR3 is 14 amino acids long. The germline V gene encodes CDR1 LGHDT and CDR2 YNNKEL (reference sequence). CDR3 in DNA: TGTGCCAGCAGCAACGGACAGAGCCTACGTGAGCAGTACTTC. This encodes CASSNGQSLREQYF.